The 10 T cell receptor beta chains below were found in one sample sequenced in a study of graft-versus-host responses after intestinal transplantation (dated by TCRdb to about 2021). Which antigens these TCRs recognize remains unknown. The library was prepared using the immunoSEQ multiplex PCR assay. TCRdb re-hosts the immuneACCESS table, in-frame sequences only. Its copies lack some clones; in the studies checked, an unresolved V gene accounts for under half of them, and the cause for the rest is not known. The sample table contains about 70,000 clones; only one count was recorded for approximately 93% of them. About 0.56% of the sample comes from the top ten. Sample time point, as interpreted from the label and publication: cells obtained before transplantation from donor or recipient. The specimen comprised unstimulated CD8+ T cells sorted from spleen or lymph node cells, sampled before intestinal transplant. These receptors all come from a human donor who received an intestinal transplant.

The rearrangement links TRBV2 to TRBJ1-1; 7 nucleotides align to TRBD1. V shed 8 bases and J 1 base; nucleotides not matched to a gene: 10. This CDR3 region has 15 residues. Germline V gene data show CDR1 as SNHLY and CDR2 as FYNNEI. CDR3 loop: CASLRGRTPNTEAFF. In nucleotides, the CDR3 is TGTGCCAGCCTTAGGGGGCGAACCCCGAACACTGAAGCTTTCTTT.

This chain joins TRBV5-1 and TRBJ2-3; D gene unclear. The CDR3 loop spans 12 amino acids. Germline V gene data show CDR1 as SGHRS and CDR2 as YFSETQ. The V gene lost 1 base and the J gene lost 4 bases, with 4 bases spanning the gap. The CDR3 region has the DNA TGCGCCAGCAGCTTGAACCCAGATACGCAGTATTTT. This translates into CASSLNPDTQYF.

V is TRBV7-9 and J is TRBJ1-2; D unresolved. Trimming stripped 6 bases from V and 5 bases from J, with 16 bases between. This CDR3 is built from 14 residues. From germline, CDR1 is SEHNR and CDR2 FQNEAQ (reference sequence). The CDR3 DNA reads TGTGCCAGCAGTATAGTGGGCGGCGAGTATGGCTACACCTTC. This sequence encodes CASSIVGGEYGYTF.

The V gene is TRBV7-9, the J gene TRBJ2-5; D remains ambiguous. The end of the DNA is better explained by TRBJ2-7, so the J call may be wrong. CDR1 SEHNR and CDR2 FQNEAQ come from the germline V gene (reference sequence). The CDR3 totals 13 residues. CDR3: CASSYSGVYEQYF. The CDR3 nucleotides read TGTGCCAGCAGCTATAGTGGAGTATACGAGCAGTACTTC.

V is TRBV27 and J is TRBJ1-1; D remains ambiguous. CDR3 length: 13 amino acids. V lost 5 bases, J lost 0 bases, and 7 bases lay in between. Germline V gives CDR1 MNHEY, CDR2 SMNVEV (reference sequence). Written as DNA, the CDR3 is TGTGCCAGCAGTATGGGCCTGAACACTGAAGCTTTCTTT. This codes for CASSMGLNTEAFF.

This sequence joins TRBV6-1 and TRBJ1-2; D remains unclear. V lost 6 bases to trimming and J lost 4 bases, with 18 bases between them. The CDR3 has 15 residues. Germline V gene sequence: CDR1 MNHNS, CDR2 SASEGT. The CDR3 sequence: CASSPYVTGPYGYTF. In DNA form, the CDR3 reads TGTGCCAGCAGCCCCTACGTGACGGGCCCCTATGGCTACACCTTC.

This chain uses TRBV27 with TRBJ2-1; D possibly corresponds to TRBD2 (6 bases). Trimming left V 10 bases short and J 7 bases short, with 23 bases between. The germline gives CDR1 MNHEY, CDR2 SMNVEV (reference sequence). CDR3 length: 15 residues. CDR3 residues: CAIGGVKGGRNEQFF. The CDR3, as DNA: TGTGCCATCGGAGGAGTAAAGGGAGGTCGGAATGAGCAGTTCTTC.

The V gene is TRBV9, the J gene TRBJ1-5; D remains unclear. The germline V and J ends were trimmed by 0 bases and 2 bases, with 3 bases remaining between them. The CDR3 has 13 amino acids. CDR1 and CDR2 (germline): SGDLS, YYNGEE. The CDR3 region is CASSVDGNQPQHF. In DNA form, the CDR3 reads TGTGCCAGCAGCGTAGATGGCAATCAGCCCCAGCATTTT.

This clone has a single count. The V and J genes are TRBV5-1 and TRBJ1-2; the match to TRBD1 covers 8 bases. Germline V gene data show CDR1 as SGHRS and CDR2 as YFSETQ. The CDR3 extends over 15 amino acids. The V gene end was trimmed by 0 bases and the J gene end by 8 bases; junction bases not matched to a gene: 9. CDR3: CASSLVQGADDGYTF. DNA of the CDR3: TGCGCCAGCAGCTTGGTCCAGGGGGCGGATGACGGCTACACCTTC.

V is TRBV28 and J is TRBJ1-6; weak D call: TRBD1 (6 bases). V was shortened by 4 bases and J by 7 bases, with 8 bases between the two germline ends. The germline V gene has CDR1 MDHEN and CDR2 SYDVKM. This CDR3 is built from 13 residues. The CDR3 nucleotides are TGTGCCAGCAGTTATACAGGGAATTCACCCCTCCACTTT. Encoded protein: CASSYTGNSPLHF.